This is a list of T cell receptor beta chains from one sample in a study of cytomegalovirus exposure and HLA in healthy donors. Assay used: immunoSEQ multiplex PCR; TCRdb lists only in-frame clones, some missing. The sample consists of about 150,000 clones, about 76% of them appearing once. The sequencing sample was made of PBMCs. These receptors originate from a human donor in good health. CDR3s include the opening cysteine and the closing phenylalanine or tryptophan. Each record gives: J gene, V gene, clone size, CDR3 protein. Part of the rows lack a size; the others show once, few, many or a class for expanded clones.

TRBJ1-2 | TRBV19 | few | CASSAPYRGLYGYTF
TRBJ2-7 | TRBV5-1 | - | CASSLGPTSGSSYEQYF
TRBJ2-7 | TRBV6-6 | - | CASSPVDISYEQYF
TRBJ2-7 | TRBV7-2 | - | CASSPGTSGGWGEQYF
TRBJ2-5 | TRBV6-5 | few | CASSKLETQYF
TRBJ1-5 | TRBV19 | - | CASGGWLSNQPQHF
TRBJ1-4 | TRBV6-5 | - | CASSVGGPGEKLFF
TRBJ2-3 | TRBV7-8 | - | CASSLGTGTGAPSRTDTQYF
TRBJ1-1 | TRBV19 | - | CASSQGDTEAFF
TRBJ2-7 | TRBV10-3 | - | CAISESDRGAQYF
TRBJ1-1 | TRBV5-1 | - | CASSLEQGHTEAFF
TRBJ1-2 | TRBV6-5 | - | CASRRTGRYGYTF
TRBJ2-1 | TRBV7-2 | - | CASSLTRGPYNEQFF
TRBJ2-1 | TRBV7-6 | - | CASSLIPARIREQFF
TRBJ1-5 | TRBV28 | - | CASSLSGQAAQPQHF
TRBJ2-5 | TRBV5-6 | - | CASSDGGTKETQYF
TRBJ2-1 | TRBV25-1 | - | CASTRPGGVAGNNEQFF
TRBJ2-5 | TRBV7-8 | few | CASKNRGRSEETQYF
TRBJ2-1 | TRBV6-1 | - | CASSVRAGGLGFEQFF
TRBJ2-1 | TRBV27 | - | CASSSRSLAVSYNEQFF
TRBJ2-3 | TRBV10-3 | few | CAITERGGTDTQYF
TRBJ1-2 | TRBV6-1 | - | CASSETGNYGYTF
TRBJ2-1 | TRBV7-6 | few | CASSLGGGGPYNEQFF
TRBJ2-3 | TRBV28 | - | CASRGTGHSTDTQYF
TRBJ2-7 | TRBV11-2 | - | CASSLEAGGFYEQYF
TRBJ2-3 | TRBV11-3 | - | CASSAGDEDTQYF
TRBJ2-1 | TRBV7-6 | - | CASSLRADSSYNEQFF
TRBJ1-5 | TRBV10-3 | - | CAIRGIGTQPQHF
TRBJ2-2 | TRBV19 | once | CASHERAGGGGELFF
TRBJ1-4 | TRBV2 | - | CASSDGGGVFF
TRBJ2-1 | TRBV30 | - | CAWSSTRSGGAFEQFF
TRBJ1-5 | TRBV7-8 | - | CASSPRQGDQPQHF
TRBJ2-1 | TRBV11-3 | - | CASSGRGSYNEQFF
TRBJ2-3 | TRBV7-8 | - | CASSLGGVTDTQYF
TRBJ1-2 | TRBV12-5 | - | CASASRDTEFLTF
TRBJ2-3 | TRBV28 | - | CASSSIAAIRSLAEELDTQYF
TRBJ1-1 | TRBV5-1 | - | CASSFIQGTEAFF
TRBJ2-7 | TRBV5-1 | - | CASSLYPRLETYEQYF
TRBJ2-7 | TRBV7-2 | - | CASSLAQAGEYEQYF
TRBJ1-1 | TRBV28 | - | CASSRTGVTEAFF
TRBJ2-7 | TRBV13 | few | CASSLGGLAGVLGHEQYF